The 5 T cell receptor beta chains given below trace back to one sample, sequenced in a study of T cells in Graves' hyperthyroidism and ophthalmopathy. Amplification targeted TCR beta CDR3 regions from RNA transcripts. RT-PCR in the first round (using the HTBI primer set) targeted the TCR CDR3. TCRdb re-called the multiplex PCR reads through MiXCR, storing one row per CDR3 protein. The data contain around 800,000 distinct CDR3 sequences, about two fifths of them singletons. Input material: blood. The receptors were gathered from a young man with Graves' hyperthyroidism.

This rearrangement joins TRBV12-3 or TRBV12-4 to TRBJ2-7; D assignment may be TRBD1 or TRBD2 (5 bases each). This CDR3 contains 15 residues. V was cut by 2 bases and J by 2 bases, with 13 bases left in between. The CDR3 nucleotides are TGTGCCAGCAGTTTATGGGACGGCCGAACCTACGAGCAGTACTTC. It specifies CASSLWDGRTYEQYF.

This chain joins TRBV19 and TRBJ1-5, with D tentatively TRBD1 (5 bases). Germline-derived CDR1 and CDR2 are LNHDA and SQIVND (reference sequence). V was clipped by 10 bases and J by 6 bases, with 16 bases between them. The CDR3 length is 13 residues. Here the CDR3 DNA reads TGTGCCACCCAATGGGGGGGTGGTCAGCCCCAGCATTTT. Protein: CATQWGGGQPQHF.

V is TRBV28 and J is TRBJ2-2, with D maybe TRBD1 (5 bases). V shed 1 base and J shed 3 bases, with 15 bases lying between them. The CDR3 loop spans 17 amino acids. Germline-derived CDR1 and CDR2 are MDHEN and SYDVKM. CDR3 residues: CASSLSSGRGDTGELFF. The CDR3, as DNA: TGTGCCAGCAGTTTATCGTCCGGAAGGGGTGACACCGGGGAGCTGTTTTTT.

The sample holds many counts of this clonotype. The rearrangement joins TRBV20-1 to TRBJ2-7, with a tentative D call TRBD1 (5 bases). This CDR3 is 13 amino acids long. In germline, CDR1 is DFQATT, CDR2 SNEGSKA (reference sequence). Trimming took 8 bases from V and 3 from J, leaving 17 bases between them. Here the CDR3 reads CSSYDSMGYEQYF. In nucleotides, the CDR3 is TGCAGTTCTTACGACAGCATGGGCTACGAGCAGTACTTC.

The V call is TRBV12-3 or TRBV12-4, the J call TRBJ1-1; TRBD1 might be the D (6 bases). The V end lost 5 bases, the J end lost 1 base, and 11 bases lay between the germline ends. This CDR3 has 14 amino acids. In DNA form, the CDR3 reads TGTGCCAGCAGTCGACAGGTAGGGAACACTGAAGCTTTCTTT. Translated, it gives CASSRQVGNTEAFF.